These 11 T cell receptor beta chains were all obtained from the same sample, sequenced in a study of T cell responses to AZD1222 COVID-19 vaccine. The table came from immunoSEQ multiplex PCR; TCRdb's copy has only in-frame clones and leaves some out. The sample lists over 50,000 clones; roughly 80% were seen once. The starting material was peripheral blood, obtained 28 days after the second AZD1222 dose. The receptors come from an adult who received the AZD1222 COVID-19 vaccine.

V gene TRBV5-4 combines with J gene TRBJ2-1; perhaps TRBD2 as D (5 bases). V lost 3 bases to trimming and J lost 2 bases, with 15 bases between them. The CDR3 covers 16 residues. Looked up from germline, CDR1 is SGHNT and CDR2 is YYREEE (reference sequence). The CDR3 bases are TGTGCCAGCAGCTCATTCCCCCCCGGGGCCTACAATGAGCAGTTCTTC. Residues: CASSSFPPGAYNEQFF.

V gene TRBV2 combines with J gene TRBJ1-5, with D uncertain. Germline CDR1 and CDR2: SNHLY and FYNNEI. Trimming took 1 base from V and 2 from J, leaving 6 bases between them. This CDR3 comprises 14 residues. CDR3 DNA sequence: TGTGCCAGCAGTGAAGGGGCCGGCAATCAGCCCCAGCATTTT. This codes for CASSEGAGNQPQHF.

This chain joins TRBV7-2 and TRBJ2-2; 7 positions agree with TRBD1. V shed 6 bases, J shed 5 bases, and the junction held 3 bases outside the gene matches. Germline V gene data show CDR1 as SGHTA and CDR2 as FQGNSA. The CDR3 extends over 13 amino acids. Here the CDR3 DNA reads TGTGCCAGCAGACCACAGGGGACCGGGGAGCTGTTTTTT. The encoded protein is CASRPQGTGELFF.

This clone was counted a single time. This rearrangement joins TRBV5-6 to TRBJ1-3, with D possibly being TRBD1 (5 bases). V lost 0 bases to trimming and J lost 3 bases, with 13 bases between them. This CDR3 has 16 residues. Germline V gene lookup returns CDR1 SGHDT and CDR2 YYEEEE. The CDR3 reads CASSLGGRNFGNTIYF. DNA for the CDR3: TGTGCCAGCAGCTTGGGGGGACGGAATTTTGGAAACACCATATATTTT. The full variable domain, rest sourced from reference TRBV5-6 and TRBJ1-3, is DAGVTQSPTHLIKTRGQQVTLRCSPKSGHDTVSWYQQALGQGPQFIFQYYEEEERQRGNFPDRFSGHQFPNYSSELNVNALLLGDSALYLCASSLGGRNFGNTIYFGEGSWLTVV.

The gene calls are TRBV30 and TRBJ1-6; D gene unclear. The V gene lost 1 base and the J gene lost 8 bases, with 9 bases spanning the gap. This CDR3 has 13 residues. CDR1 and CDR2 from the germline V gene are GTSNPN and SVGIG (reference sequence). CDR3: CAWSAQSYSPLHF. The CDR3 coding sequence is TGTGCCTGGAGTGCGCAGAGTTATTCACCCCTCCACTTT.

The V call is TRBV28, the J call TRBJ1-1, with D unresolved. CDR3 length equals 13 residues. Trimming stripped 4 bases from V and 2 bases from J, with 8 bases between. CDR1 and CDR2 (germline): MDHEN, SYDVKM. CDR3: CASSYGENTEAFF. As DNA, the CDR3 is TGTGCCAGCAGTTATGGGGAAAACACTGAAGCTTTCTTT.

The chain uses TRBV18 and TRBJ2-1; 11 nucleotides align to TRBD2. The CDR3 covers 15 residues. V lost 2 bases, J lost 3 bases, and 0 bases stayed unmatched. Germline-derived CDR1 and CDR2 are KGHSH and LQKENI. Here the CDR3 DNA reads TGTGCCAGCTCACCAACTAGCGGGGGCTACAATGAGCAGTTCTTC. It encodes CASSPTSGGYNEQFF.

This sequence joins TRBV10-3 and TRBJ1-5, with 7 bases fitting TRBD1. Per germline, CDR1 ENHRY and CDR2 SYGVKD. The CDR3 is 13 residues long. Trimming at V came to 10 bases and at J to 2 bases, leaving 5 bases not matched to a gene. CDR3 nucleotides: TGTGCCACCGACACAGGGGGCAATCAGCCCCAGCATTTT. Translating it yields CATDTGGNQPQHF.

V usage is TRBV19 and J usage is TRBJ1-5, with a weak D call TRBD1 (6 bases). The CDR3 has 15 residues. The V end was cut by 1 base, the J end by 4 bases, with 11 bases between. Germline values: CDR1 LNHDA, CDR2 SQIVND (reference sequence). Written as DNA, the CDR3 is TGTGCCAGTAGTATAGGGGGGGGGCCTAATCAGCCCCAGCATTTT. It translates to CASSIGGGPNQPQHF.

The chain recombines TRBV15 with TRBJ1-1; no clear D. Germline V gives CDR1 LNHNV, CDR2 YYDKDF (reference sequence). The CDR3 covers 13 residues. The V end lost 3 bases, the J end lost 2 bases, and 7 bases lay between the germline ends. As DNA, the CDR3 is TGTGCCACCAGCAGCATCGAAAACACTGAAGCTTTCTTT. This codes for CATSSIENTEAFF.

In this sample, this clone turned up a few times. The chain employs TRBV7-9 and TRBJ1-1; D may be TRBD1 (5 bases). V was trimmed by 2 bases and J by 4 bases, leaving 17 bases between them. This CDR3 is 16 amino acids long. Germline V gene sequence: CDR1 SEHNR, CDR2 FQNEAQ (reference sequence). The CDR3 bases are TGTGCCAGCAGCTTATGGCCAGGGAAGGAGGGCACTGAAGCTTTCTTT. This sequence encodes CASSLWPGKEGTEAFF.